This T cell receptor (beta chain) is drawn from a study of blood T cell repertoires in COVID-19. Study details: Material from acute and convalescent COVID-19 was sourced from the United States, Italy and Spain. The cDNA or gDNA used as material had been derived from T cells, B-cell-depleted T cells, or PBMCs.

This clone has a handful of counts. Original analysis: Reference gene primer amplification in the assay estimated nucleated cell counts. TCRdb keeps only in-frame clones here, not all; method: immunoSEQ multiplex PCR. The V and J calls and clone size are taken from that table; D and trimming were inferred from the DNA. Found here are more than 150,000 clones, about 83% of them singletons; the top ten hold approximately 12%. Seattle enrolled patients during active infection and tracked them longitudinally. The ends were cut back, 4 bases at V and 4 bases at J, with 13 bases in the middle. CDR1 MNHEY and CDR2 SMNVEV come from the germline V gene (reference sequence). The CDR3 consists of 15 residues.

The sequence was obtained from a woman aged 65 to 85 with COVID-19, enrolled during active disease. The V and J genes are TRBV27 and TRBJ1-4, with a weak D call TRBD1 (6 bases). Sequenced sample: peripheral blood. CDR3 loop: CASSSGQPGNEKLFF. The CDR3 DNA reads as TGTGCCAGCAGTTCCGGACAGCCGGGTAATGAAAAACTGTTTTTT.